A single sample is the source of the 18 T cell receptor beta chains below, sequenced in a study of blood T cell repertoires in COVID-19. This table comes from immunoSEQ multiplex PCR, and its TCRdb copy is limited to in-frame clones, with some not included. The sample consists of about 140,000 clones, 65% to 90% of them appearing once. Source material: peripheral blood. The receptors shown here come from a human donor in a cohort sampled during active COVID-19.

This chain connects TRBV5-1 to TRBJ2-5; D unresolved. Trimming pared 0 bases from V and 7 bases from J, leaving 13 bases between. This CDR3 comprises 14 residues. From germline, CDR1 is SGHRS and CDR2 YFSETQ. In nucleotides, the CDR3 is TGCGCCAGCAGCTTGGCGGCCTCCACGGGGACCCAGTACTTC. Translating gives CASSLAASTGTQYF.

The chain links TRBV2 to TRBJ1-2, with 7 bases matching TRBD1. V lost 10 bases, J lost 9 bases, and 8 bases stayed unmatched. CDR1 is SNHLY and CDR2 is FYNNEI in the germline V gene. The CDR3 length is 11 residues. This CDR3 is CATRDSGSYTF. CDR3 bases: TGTGCCACCCGGGACAGTGGTAGCTACACCTTC.

The chain has TRBV5-6 and TRBJ1-1; D is unclear. Trimming stripped 1 base from V and 1 base from J, with 5 bases between. Per the germline V gene, CDR1 is SGHDT and CDR2 is YYEEEE. The CDR3 loop spans 13 amino acids. CDR3 residues: CASSLLENTEAFF. In DNA form, the CDR3 reads TGTGCCAGCAGCTTGTTAGAGAACACTGAAGCTTTCTTT. Together with reference TRBV5-6 and TRBJ1-1, the CDR3 gives the full variable domain: DAGVTQSPTHLIKTRGQQVTLRCSPKSGHDTVSWYQQALGQGPQFIFQYYEEEERQRGNFPDRFSGHQFPNYSSELNVNALLLGDSALYLCASSLLENTEAFFGQGTRLTVV.

The V gene is TRBV5-1, the J gene TRBJ2-1; 8 nucleotides align to TRBD2. V dropped 0 bases and J dropped 4; count of bases not matched to a gene: 3. From germline, CDR1 is SGHRS and CDR2 YFSETQ. The CDR3 is 15 amino acids. CDR3 amino acids: CASSLERESYNEQFF. CDR3 coding DNA: TGCGCCAGCAGCTTGGAGCGGGAGAGTTACAATGAGCAGTTCTTC.

The rearrangement joins TRBV5-1 to TRBJ2-3; 7 nucleotides line up with TRBD2. The J segment lost 2 bases and the V segment lost 6 bases, leaving 6 bases of the junction unmatched. CDR1 SGHRS and CDR2 YFSETQ come from the germline V gene. This CDR3 spans 14 amino acids. The CDR3 sequence is CASKTSQFTDTQYF. The DNA for the CDR3 is TGCGCCAGCAAGACTAGCCAATTCACAGATACGCAGTATTTT.

This clone was seen only a few times. J is TRBJ2-3 and V is TRBV28, with a possible D match to TRBD1 (6 bases). The germline gives CDR1 MDHEN, CDR2 SYDVKM. This CDR3 has 14 amino acids. The V end was cut by 6 bases, the J end by 2 bases, with 12 bases between. The DNA of the CDR3 is TGTGCCAGCAGCCGCAGGGGATCCACAGATACGCAGTATTTT. Translated: CASSRRGSTDTQYF.

This clone was seen only a few times. The rearrangement uses TRBV9 and TRBJ2-2; 10 bases line up with TRBD1. The CDR3 length is 15 residues. The trim removed 3 bases at V and 5 bases at J, leaving 4 bases unmatched. The V gene's germline CDR1 is SGDLS and CDR2 YYNGEE. CDR3 loop: CASSERTGGTGELFF. CDR3 sequence (DNA): TGTGCCAGCAGCGAGAGGACAGGGGGGACCGGGGAGCTGTTTTTT.

The V and J genes are TRBV19 and TRBJ2-7; a possible D gene is TRBD2 (6 bases). The CDR3 consists of 14 residues. Germline CDR1 reads LNHDA; CDR2 reads SQIVND (reference sequence). V shed 4 bases and J shed 2 bases, with 12 bases lying between them. The CDR3 nucleotides read TGTGCCAGTAGTAGGAGGGACTCAGCCTACGAGCAGTACTTC. Translated: CASSRRDSAYEQYF.

J is TRBJ2-7 and V is TRBV5-1; D may be TRBD2 (6 bases). The CDR3 consists of 16 residues. Germline V gene data show CDR1 as SGHRS and CDR2 as YFSETQ. V gave up 1 base and J gave up 0 bases, with 14 bases separating them. The CDR3 loop is CASSLSASVSSYEQYF. DNA for the CDR3: TGCGCCAGCAGCTTGTCCGCTAGCGTAAGCTCCTACGAGCAGTACTTC.

V and J are TRBV4-1 and TRBJ2-2; 10 bases align to TRBD2. The germline V gene has CDR1 MGHRA and CDR2 YSYEKL. V lost 6 bases, J lost 0 bases, and 7 bases stayed unmatched. The CDR3 consists of 17 residues. The CDR3 is CASSRTSGPANTGELFF. CDR3 nucleotides: TGCGCCAGCAGTCGGACTAGCGGCCCTGCGAACACCGGGGAGCTGTTTTTT.

The gene calls are TRBV7-3 and TRBJ2-7; 10 nucleotides agree with TRBD1. V gave up 6 bases and J gave up 0 bases; unmatched junction bases: 8. This CDR3 spans 16 amino acids. The germline gives CDR1 SGHTA, CDR2 FQGTGA. Here the CDR3 reads CASSKGTGASSYEQYF. The CDR3 DNA reads TGTGCCAGCAGTAAGGGGACAGGGGCGAGCTCCTACGAGCAGTACTTC.

The V gene is TRBV6-2 or TRBV6-3, the J gene TRBJ2-6; D may be TRBD2 (5 bases). The CDR3 consists of 18 residues. Germline V gene data show CDR1 as MNHEY and CDR2 as SVGEGT. V was shortened by 1 base and J by 4 bases, with 17 bases between the two germline ends. The CDR3 spells CASSYYGGWASGANVLTF. The CDR3 coding sequence is TGTGCCAGCAGTTACTACGGCGGGTGGGCTTCCGGGGCCAACGTCCTGACTTTC.

V is TRBV25-1 and J is TRBJ1-6; weak D call: TRBD1 (6 bases). Germline CDR1 MGHDK, CDR2 SYGVNS. The CDR3 is 17 residues long. V was cut by 4 bases and J by 9 bases, with 22 bases left in between. The CDR3 spells CASSVGRGMGASSPLHF. CDR3 DNA sequence: TGTGCCAGCAGTGTGGGCAGGGGAATGGGTGCCTCTTCACCCCTCCACTTT. Complete variable domain (other parts from reference TRBV25-1 and TRBJ1-6): EADIYQTPRYLVIGTGKKITLECSQTMGHDKMYWYQQDPGMELHLIHYSYGVNSTEKGDLSSESTVSRIRTEHFPLTLESARPSHTSQYLCASSVGRGMGASSPLHFGNGTRLTVT.

This chain connects TRBV6-1 to TRBJ2-1; 13 positions match TRBD2. The germline gives CDR1 MNHNS, CDR2 SASEGT. With 1 base clipped from V and 10 bases from J, the junction kept 4 bases outside the gene matches. CDR3 length equals 15 residues. CDR3 protein: CASSEGTSGSYEQFF. CDR3 sequence (DNA): TGTGCCAGCAGTGAAGGGACTAGCGGGAGCTACGAGCAGTTCTTC.

The chain joins TRBV12-3 or TRBV12-4 to TRBJ2-7; D is uncertain. The V gene lost 6 bases and the J gene lost 4 bases, with 7 bases spanning the gap. CDR3 length: 11 residues. The CDR3, as DNA: TGTGCCAGCAGGATCGAGTACGAGCAGTACTTC. It encodes CASRIEYEQYF.

J is TRBJ2-7 and V is TRBV7-2, with D possibly matching TRBD1 (6 bases). Trimming stripped 2 bases from V and 5 bases from J, with 16 bases between. Germline V gene data show CDR1 as SGHTA and CDR2 as FQGNSA. This CDR3 has 15 residues. The CDR3: CASSLLATGENEQYF. CDR3 sequence (DNA): TGTGCCAGCAGCTTACTGGCGACAGGAGAGAACGAGCAGTACTTC.

The J gene is TRBJ2-2, the V gene TRBV7-9, with 9 bases matching TRBD2. Germline loops: CDR1 SEHNR, CDR2 FQNEAQ (reference sequence). V lost 5 bases, J lost 4 bases, and 8 bases stayed unmatched. The length of the CDR3 is 16 residues. The CDR3 here is CASSPLTSGITGELFF. CDR3 in DNA: TGTGCCAGCAGCCCTTTGACTAGCGGAATCACCGGGGAGCTGTTTTTT.

The chain couples TRBV5-1 to TRBJ2-2; TRBD2 might be the D (5 bases). The CDR3 has 13 residues. CDR1 is SGHRS and CDR2 is YFSETQ in the germline V gene. V was shortened by 4 bases and J by 3 bases, with 7 bases between the two germline ends. In DNA form, the CDR3 reads TGCGCCAGCAGCAGAGGGCACACCGGGGAGCTGTTTTTT. It yields the protein CASSRGHTGELFF.